Below are 14 T cell receptor beta chains sequenced from a single sample in a study of blood T cell repertoires in COVID-19. Sequencing used immunoSEQ multiplex PCR; TCRdb keeps in-frame clones, though not all of them. The sample has over 75,000 clones, approximately 87% seen once. The material sequenced was peripheral blood. Receptor source: a human donor in a cohort sampled during active COVID-19.

The gene calls are TRBV13 and TRBJ1-1; 9 positions match TRBD1. The length of the CDR3 is 15 residues. After removal of 5 bases from V and 1 base from J, the junction contained 5 bases not matched to a gene. The germline V gene has CDR1 PRHDT and CDR2 FYEKMQ (reference sequence). The CDR3 bases are TGTGCCAGCAGCCCGACGACAGGGGGGAACACTGAAGCTTTCTTT. It specifies CASSPTTGGNTEAFF.

This clone was observed once. This chain uses TRBV7-2 with TRBJ2-1; 7 bases match TRBD2. Germline V gives CDR1 SGHTA, CDR2 FQGNSA. The CDR3 has 15 amino acids. The V gene end was trimmed by 4 bases and the J gene end by 0 bases; junction bases not matched to a gene: 3. CDR3 protein: CASSSRGDSYNEQFF. The DNA for the CDR3 is TGTGCCAGCAGCTCCCGGGGGGACTCCTACAATGAGCAGTTCTTC. The full variable domain, rest sourced from reference TRBV7-2 and TRBJ2-1, is GAGVSQSPSNKVTEKGKDVELRCDPISGHTALYWYRQSLGQGLEFLIYFQGNSAPDKSGLPSDRFSAERTGGSVSTLTIQRTQQEDSAVYLCASSSRGDSYNEQFFGPGTRLTVL.

This clone appeared a single time. J is TRBJ2-3 and V is TRBV10-3; D might be TRBD1 (5 bases). Germline V lookup: CDR1 ENHRY, CDR2 SYGVKD. This CDR3 contains 14 residues. Trimming took off 6 bases at V and 1 base at J, with 11 bases between the two ends. CDR3 DNA: TGTGCCATCAGACAGGAAGGGGGCACAGATACGCAGTATTTT. This encodes CAIRQEGGTDTQYF.

This clone appeared a single time. The chain is built from TRBV6-1 and TRBJ1-2, with a tentative D call TRBD1 (6 bases). Trimming took off 2 bases at V and 5 bases at J, with 15 bases between the two ends. The CDR3 covers 15 residues. In germline, CDR1 is MNHNS, CDR2 SASEGT. The chain's CDR3 is CASSESGQRMYGYTF. The CDR3 DNA reads as TGTGCCAGCAGTGAATCGGGACAACGGATGTATGGCTACACCTTC.

This sequence joins TRBV5-4 and TRBJ1-1; no firm D call. Germline lookup yields CDR1 SGHNT and CDR2 YYREEE (reference sequence). Trimming took 0 bases from V and 1 from J, leaving 4 bases between them. The CDR3 is 13 residues long. The CDR3 DNA is TGTGCCAGCAGCTTGGGAGGGAACACTGAAGCTTTCTTT. Translated: CASSLGGNTEAFF. The full variable domain, in which reference TRBV5-4 and TRBJ1-1 provide the parts outside the CDR3, is ETGVTQSPTHLIKTRGQQVTLRCSSQSGHNTVSWYQQALGQGPQFIFQYYREEENGRGNFPPRFSGLQFPNYSSELNVNALELDDSALYLCASSLGGNTEAFFGQGTRLTVV.

This chain links TRBV19 with TRBJ2-3; 13 bases match TRBD2. Trimming cost V 7 bases and J 1 base; bases outside gene matches: 5. The germline CDR1 and CDR2 sequences are LNHDA and SQIVND (reference sequence). This CDR3 has 16 amino acids. The CDR3 sequence: CASTLGTSGGTDTQYF. DNA for the CDR3: TGTGCCAGTACCCTAGGGACTAGCGGGGGCACAGATACGCAGTATTTT.

This chain uses TRBV7-8 with TRBJ1-2; 8 bases map to TRBD1. Losses at the gene ends were 2 bases for V and 5 bases for J; bases not matched to a gene: 7. CDR1 is SGHVS and CDR2 is FQNEAQ in the germline V gene. The length of the CDR3 is 15 residues. DNA for the CDR3: TGTGCCAGCAGCTTACCCGAGGGACAGGCGTATGGCTACACCTTC. This encodes CASSLPEGQAYGYTF.

This CDR3 is CASSQPSARQGTGGYTF. As DNA, the CDR3 is TGCGCCAGCAGCCAACCCTCCGCTCGACAGGGGACGGGTGGCTACACCTTC. The gene calls are TRBV4-1 and TRBJ1-2, with 8 bases identical to TRBD1. Per germline, CDR1 MGHRA and CDR2 YSYEKL. The CDR3 has 17 amino acids. J lost 7 bases, V lost 2 bases, and 15 bases had no gene match.

The J gene is TRBJ2-1, the V gene TRBV4-2; D unresolved. Germline loops: CDR1 LGHNA, CDR2 YNFKEQ. The ends were cut back, 0 bases at V and 0 bases at J, with 12 bases in the middle. The CDR3 sequence is 17 residues long. CDR3 DNA: TGTGCCAGCAGCCAAGATATCGACTCCCTCTCCTACAATGAGCAGTTCTTC. This codes for CASSQDIDSLSYNEQFF.

This clone turned up a few times. The chain uses TRBV7-3 and TRBJ1-1; D is possibly TRBD1 (5 bases). V was shortened by 4 bases and J by 0 bases, with 9 bases between the two germline ends. CDR1 SGHTA and CDR2 FQGTGA come from the germline V gene. The CDR3 extends over 14 amino acids. Written as DNA, the CDR3 is TGTGCCAGCAGCTGGGGGGGATTGAACACTGAAGCTTTCTTT. Its protein product is CASSWGGLNTEAFF. The full variable domain, its missing parts supplied by reference TRBV7-3 and TRBJ1-1, is GAGVSQTPSNKVTEKGKYVELRCDPISGHTALYWYRQSLGQGPEFLIYFQGTGAADDSGLPNDRFFAVRPEGSVSTLKIQRTERGDSAVYLCASSWGGLNTEAFFGQGTRLTVV.

This chain links TRBV10-1 with TRBJ1-1, with a tentative D call TRBD1 (5 bases). Germline CDR1 is WNHNN and CDR2 is SYGVQD (reference sequence). CDR3 size: 14 residues. V was trimmed by 5 bases and J by 3 bases, leaving 13 bases between them. The CDR3 loop reads CASSPGRGDTEAFF. CDR3 bases: TGCGCCAGCAGTCCCGGACGGGGGGACACTGAAGCTTTCTTT.

CDR3: CASSVEIAGGSTDTQYF. In DNA form, the CDR3 reads TGTGCCAGCAGCGTAGAGATAGCGGGAGGGAGCACAGATACGCAGTATTTT. The chain employs TRBV9 and TRBJ2-3, with TRBD2 matching over 11 bases. The V and J ends lost 0 bases and 0 bases, in that order; junction bases with no gene match: 3. Per germline, CDR1 SGDLS and CDR2 YYNGEE. The CDR3 extends over 17 amino acids.

The chain links TRBV10-1 to TRBJ2-4, with 11 positions matching TRBD2. V trimming: 0 bases; J trimming: 3 bases; junction bases outside the gene matches: 16. Looked up from germline, CDR1 is WNHNN and CDR2 is SYGVQD (reference sequence). This CDR3 comprises 21 residues. The CDR3 here is CASSESGTSGSRFRDKNIQYF. The CDR3 DNA sequence: TGCGCCAGCAGTGAGTCGGGTACTAGCGGGAGTAGATTCAGGGACAAAAACATTCAGTACTTC.

The chain employs TRBV27 and TRBJ2-7; 10 bases match TRBD1. This CDR3 comprises 20 residues. CDR1 is MNHEY, CDR2 SMNVEV, per germline (reference sequence). V shed 2 bases, J shed 3 bases, and the junction held 19 bases outside the gene matches. CDR3 in amino acids: CASSLGWGPGQGYLVYEQYF. DNA of the CDR3: TGTGCCAGCAGTTTAGGTTGGGGTCCGGGACAGGGGTATTTGGTCTACGAGCAGTACTTC.